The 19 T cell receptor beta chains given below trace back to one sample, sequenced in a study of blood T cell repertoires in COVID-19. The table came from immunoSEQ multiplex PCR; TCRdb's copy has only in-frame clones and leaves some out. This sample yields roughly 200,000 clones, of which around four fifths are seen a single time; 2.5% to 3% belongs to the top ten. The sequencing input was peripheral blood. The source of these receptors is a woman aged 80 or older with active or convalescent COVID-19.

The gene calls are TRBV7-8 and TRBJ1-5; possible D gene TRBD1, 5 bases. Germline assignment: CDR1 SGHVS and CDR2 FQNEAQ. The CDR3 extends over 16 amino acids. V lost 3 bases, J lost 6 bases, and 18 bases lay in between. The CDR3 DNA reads TGTGCCAGCAGCTTCGCCCGGGACTCTTATGGTCAGCCCCAGCATTTT. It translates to CASSFARDSYGQPQHF.

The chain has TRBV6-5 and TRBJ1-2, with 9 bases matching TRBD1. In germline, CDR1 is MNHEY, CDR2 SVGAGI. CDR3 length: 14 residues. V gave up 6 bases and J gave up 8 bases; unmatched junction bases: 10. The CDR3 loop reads CASSTGTGKNGYTF. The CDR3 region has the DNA TGTGCCAGCAGCACCGGGACAGGGAAAAACGGCTACACCTTC.

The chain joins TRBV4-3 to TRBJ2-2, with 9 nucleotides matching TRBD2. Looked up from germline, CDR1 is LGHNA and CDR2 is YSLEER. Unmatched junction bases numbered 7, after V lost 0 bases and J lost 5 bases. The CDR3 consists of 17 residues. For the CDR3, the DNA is TGCGCCAGCAGCCAAGATAATCCTGCGGGGGGGACCGGGGAGCTGTTTTTT. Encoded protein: CASSQDNPAGGTGELFF.

CDR3 region: CASRRSQGAGGNTIYF. The CDR3, as DNA: TGTGCCAGCAGGCGATCACAGGGGGCGGGAGGAAACACCATATATTTT. This chain links TRBV7-2 with TRBJ1-3; 9 bases match TRBD1. The J segment lost 4 bases and the V segment lost 6 bases, leaving 10 bases of the junction unmatched. Per the germline V gene, CDR1 is SGHTA and CDR2 is FQGNSA. This CDR3 has 16 amino acids.

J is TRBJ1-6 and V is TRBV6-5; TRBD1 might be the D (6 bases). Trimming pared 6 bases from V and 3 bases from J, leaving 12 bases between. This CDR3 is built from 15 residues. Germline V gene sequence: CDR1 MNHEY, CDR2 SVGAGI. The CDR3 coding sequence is TGTGCCAGCAGCGAGGACAGTTACTATAATTCACCCCTCCACTTT. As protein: CASSEDSYYNSPLHF.

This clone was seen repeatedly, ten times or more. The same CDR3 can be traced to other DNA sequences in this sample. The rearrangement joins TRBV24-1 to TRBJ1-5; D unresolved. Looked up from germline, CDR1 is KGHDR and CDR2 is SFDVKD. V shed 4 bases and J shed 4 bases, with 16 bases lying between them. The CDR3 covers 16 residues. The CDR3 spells CATSETAKTTNQPQHF. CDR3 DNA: TGTGCCACCAGTGAGACGGCTAAGACGACAAATCAGCCCCAGCATTTT.

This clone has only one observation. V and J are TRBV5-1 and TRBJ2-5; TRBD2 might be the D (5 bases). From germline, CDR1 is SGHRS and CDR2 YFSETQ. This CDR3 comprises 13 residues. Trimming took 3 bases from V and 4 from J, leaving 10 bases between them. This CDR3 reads CASSSEGRETQYF. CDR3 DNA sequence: TGCGCCAGCAGCTCCGAGGGCAGAGAGACCCAGTACTTC.

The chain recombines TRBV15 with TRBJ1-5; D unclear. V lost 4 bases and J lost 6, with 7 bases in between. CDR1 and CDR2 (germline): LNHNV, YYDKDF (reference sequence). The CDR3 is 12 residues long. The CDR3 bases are TGTGCCACCAGCACTCCGTTTCAGCCCCAGCATTTT. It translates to CATSTPFQPQHF.

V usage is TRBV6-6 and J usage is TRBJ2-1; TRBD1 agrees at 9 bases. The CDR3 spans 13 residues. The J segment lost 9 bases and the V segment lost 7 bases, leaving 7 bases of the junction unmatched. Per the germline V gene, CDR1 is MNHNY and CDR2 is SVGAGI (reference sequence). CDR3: CASTGQGRSEQFF. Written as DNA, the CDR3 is TGTGCCAGCACCGGACAGGGGCGCAGTGAGCAGTTCTTC.

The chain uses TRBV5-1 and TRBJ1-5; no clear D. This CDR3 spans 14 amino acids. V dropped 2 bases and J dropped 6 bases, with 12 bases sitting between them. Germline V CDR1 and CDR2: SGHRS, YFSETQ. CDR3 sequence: CASSFGSEGQPQHF. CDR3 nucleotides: TGCGCCAGCAGCTTCGGGTCGGAAGGTCAGCCCCAGCATTTT.

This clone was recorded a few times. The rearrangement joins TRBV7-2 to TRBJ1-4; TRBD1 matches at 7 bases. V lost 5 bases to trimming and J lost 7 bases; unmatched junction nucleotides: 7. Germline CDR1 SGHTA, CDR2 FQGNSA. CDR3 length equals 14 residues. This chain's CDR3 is CASSLDRDSEKLFF. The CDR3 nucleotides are TGTGCCAGCAGCCTCGACAGGGATTCTGAAAAACTGTTTTTT.

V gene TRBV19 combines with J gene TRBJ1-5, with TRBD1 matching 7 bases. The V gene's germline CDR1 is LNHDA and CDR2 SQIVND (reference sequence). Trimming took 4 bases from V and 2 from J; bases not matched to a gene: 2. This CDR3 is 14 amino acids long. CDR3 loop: CASSTGTGNQPQHF. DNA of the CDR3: TGTGCCAGTAGTACAGGGACAGGCAATCAGCCCCAGCATTTT.

This CDR3 is CASSFPGKEQFF. The CDR3 region has the DNA TGTGCCAGCAGTTTCCCCGGTAAAGAGCAGTTCTTC. The chain employs TRBV27 and TRBJ2-1; D is unclear. The length of the CDR3 is 12 residues. V gave up 3 bases and J gave up 10 bases, with 10 bases separating them. CDR1 is MNHEY and CDR2 is SMNVEV in the germline V gene (reference sequence).

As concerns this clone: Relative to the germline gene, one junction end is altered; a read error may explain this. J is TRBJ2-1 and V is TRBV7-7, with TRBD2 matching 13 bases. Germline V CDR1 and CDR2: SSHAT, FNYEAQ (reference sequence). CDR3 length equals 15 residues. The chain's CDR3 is CASSPTSGGANEQFF. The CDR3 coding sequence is TGTGCTAGCAGTCCTACTAGCGGGGGGGCCAATGAGCAGTTCTTC.

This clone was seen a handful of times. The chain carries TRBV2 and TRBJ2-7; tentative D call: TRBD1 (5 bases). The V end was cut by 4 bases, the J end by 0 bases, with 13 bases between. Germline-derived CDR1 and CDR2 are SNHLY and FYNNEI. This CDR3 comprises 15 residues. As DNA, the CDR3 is TGTGCCAGCAGTGCCTTGGCAGGGTTCTCCTACGAGCAGTACTTC. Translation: CASSALAGFSYEQYF.

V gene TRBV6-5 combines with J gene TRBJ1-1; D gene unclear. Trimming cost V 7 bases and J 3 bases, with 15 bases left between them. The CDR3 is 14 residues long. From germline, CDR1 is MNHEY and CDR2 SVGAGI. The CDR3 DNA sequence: TGTGCCAGCACCCTGACGCCGGGGTACACTGAAGCTTTCTTT. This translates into CASTLTPGYTEAFF.

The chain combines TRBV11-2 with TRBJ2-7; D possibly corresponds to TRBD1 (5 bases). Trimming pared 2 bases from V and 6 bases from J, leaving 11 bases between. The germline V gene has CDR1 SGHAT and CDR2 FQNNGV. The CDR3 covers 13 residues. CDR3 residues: CASSLRQSLEQYF. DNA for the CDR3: TGTGCCAGCAGCTTAAGACAGTCCCTCGAGCAGTACTTC.

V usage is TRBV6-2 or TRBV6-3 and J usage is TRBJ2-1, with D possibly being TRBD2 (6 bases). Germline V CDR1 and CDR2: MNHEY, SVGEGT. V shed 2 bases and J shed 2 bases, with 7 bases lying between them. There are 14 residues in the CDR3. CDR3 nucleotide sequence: TGTGCCAGCAGTTACGCGGGAACCTACAATGAGCAGTTCTTC. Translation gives CASSYAGTYNEQFF.

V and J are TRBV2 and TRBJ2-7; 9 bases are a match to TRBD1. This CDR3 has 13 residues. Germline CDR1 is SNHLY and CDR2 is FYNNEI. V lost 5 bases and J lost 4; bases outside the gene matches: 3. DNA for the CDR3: TGTGCCAGCAGTACCGACAGGGGGTACGAGCAGTACTTC. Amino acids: CASSTDRGYEQYF.